These 10 T cell receptor beta chains came from one sample sequenced in a study of blood T cell repertoires in COVID-19. Clones were sequenced by immunoSEQ multiplex PCR, and TCRdb holds only the in-frame ones, with some missing. The top ten clones hold over 15% of a sample with 35,000 to 45,000 clones, 80% of them seen once. Input material: peripheral blood. The receptors here all came from a man in his 70s with acute or convalescent COVID-19.

This chain connects TRBV9 to TRBJ1-5; 8 bases align to TRBD1. CDR3 size: 14 residues. V was pared by 2 bases and J by 4 bases, with 2 bases of the junction left unmatched. Per the germline V gene, CDR1 is SGDLS and CDR2 is YYNGEE. The CDR3: CASSVRTGNQPQHF. The CDR3 region has the DNA TGTGCCAGCAGCGTGCGGACAGGGAATCAGCCCCAGCATTTT.

V is TRBV28 and J is TRBJ2-5, with 16 bases aligning to TRBD2. CDR3 size: 16 residues. With 3 bases clipped from V and 5 bases from J, the junction kept 3 bases outside the gene matches. Germline lookup yields CDR1 MDHEN and CDR2 SYDVKM. CDR3: CASSLGLAGGRETQYF. The DNA of the CDR3 is TGTGCCAGCAGTTTGGGACTAGCGGGGGGGCGGGAGACCCAGTACTTC.

The genes are TRBV29-1 and TRBJ1-2, with TRBD1 matching over 7 bases. The CDR3 has 11 residues. J lost 7 bases, V lost 7 bases, and 6 bases had no gene match. CDR1 is SQVTM, CDR2 ANQGSEA, per germline. In nucleotides, the CDR3 is TGCAGCGCCGGGCGACAGGGTGGCTACACCTTC. Its translation is CSAGRQGGYTF. The full variable domain, completed using reference TRBV29-1 and TRBJ1-2, is SAVISQKPSRDICQRGTSLTIQCQVDSQVTMMFWYRQQPGQSLTLIATANQGSEATYESGFVIDKFPISRPNLTFSTLTVSNMSPEDSSIYLCSAGRQGGYTFGSGTRLTVV.

The V and J genes are TRBV2 and TRBJ2-7; maybe TRBD1 (6 bases). Germline CDR1 reads SNHLY; CDR2 reads FYNNEI. The V end lost 5 bases, the J end lost 2 bases, and 13 bases lay between the germline ends. The CDR3 is 14 residues long. The CDR3 DNA is TGTGCCAGCAGTCGGACAGCCCGGACCTACGAGCAGTACTTC. Translated, it gives CASSRTARTYEQYF. The full variable domain, its missing parts supplied by reference TRBV2 and TRBJ2-7, is EPEVTQTPSHQVTQMGQEVILRCVPISNHLYFYWYRQILGQKVEFLVSFYNNEISEKSEIFDDQFSVERPDGSNFTLKIRSTKLEDSAMYFCASSRTARTYEQYFGPGTRLTVT.

The chain recombines TRBV5-1 with TRBJ1-3; D uncertain. The V gene's germline CDR1 is SGHRS and CDR2 YFSETQ. The V end was cut by 8 bases, the J end by 1 base, with 10 bases between. There are 13 residues in the CDR3. CDR3 sequence: CASRVESGNTIYF. The CDR3 DNA reads TGCGCCAGTCGGGTTGAGTCTGGAAACACCATATATTTT.

The genes are TRBV28 and TRBJ1-5; D is perhaps TRBD1 (5 bases). Germline CDR1 reads MDHEN; CDR2 reads SYDVKM. V was clipped by 9 bases and J by 8 bases, with 14 bases between them. This CDR3 is built from 12 residues. The CDR3 is CASPTLGEPQHF. Written as DNA, the CDR3 is TGTGCCAGTCCGACCTTAGGGGAGCCCCAGCATTTT.

The table lists this clone with a count of one. This chain's CDR3 is CASSRIRQGLEQYF. In DNA form, the CDR3 reads TGTGCCAGCTCACGGATAAGACAGGGCCTCGAGCAGTACTTC. The chain couples TRBV18 to TRBJ2-7; 7 nucleotides align to TRBD1. The CDR3 extends over 14 amino acids. CDR1 and CDR2 from the germline V gene are KGHSH and LQKENI. V shed 4 bases and J 6 bases; nucleotides not matched to a gene: 9.

V usage is TRBV6-4 and J usage is TRBJ1-3, with a possible D match to TRBD1 (5 bases). Germline-derived CDR1 and CDR2 are MRHNA and SNTAGT. The CDR3 has 17 amino acids. V lost 4 bases and J 2 bases, leaving 18 bases between the germline ends. CDR3 in amino acids: CASSVGGDPCTGNTIYF. CDR3 in DNA: TGTGCCAGCAGTGTGGGGGGGGACCCATGTACTGGAAACACCATATATTTT.

This clone was counted between two and nine times. The chain recombines TRBV6-4 with TRBJ2-2, with D possibly being TRBD2 (7 bases). The CDR3 covers 17 residues. The V and J ends lost 5 bases and 4 bases respectively, with 20 bases between them. Germline lookup yields CDR1 MRHNA and CDR2 SNTAGT. For the CDR3, the DNA is TGTGCCAGCAGTACGGGAGAGGGGGGGCCGAGCACCGGGGAGCTGTTTTTT. Its protein product is CASSTGEGGPSTGELFF.

The chain couples TRBV3-1 (or the pseudogene TRBV3-2) to TRBJ1-3; a possible D gene is TRBD1 (6 bases). The CDR3 is made up of 14 amino acids. Germline V gene lookup returns CDR1 LGHDT and CDR2 YNNKEL (reference sequence). Trimming removed 2 bases from V and 4 bases from J, with 9 bases in between. CDR3 nucleotides: TGTGCCAGCAGCCAACGGGACACCGGAAACACCATATATTTT. This sequence encodes CASSQRDTGNTIYF.